This is a list of T cell receptor beta chains from one sample in a study of CD4+ T cells in melanoma. The repertoire was sequenced with immunoSEQ multiplex PCR; TCRdb's copy has only in-frame clones and lacks some. The data hold fewer than 55,000 clones, with roughly nine tenths observed a single time. The sample comprised peripheral blood. The receptor set was obtained from a human donor with melanoma. Each CDR3 is given with its conserved first and last residue. A D gene is named only where the DNA matches it firmly. Expanded clones get a size class; other rows say once, few or many, or leave the size out.

d_gene	abundance	v_gene	len	j_gene	CDR3aa	CDR3nt
TRBD1	NA	TRBV2	14	TRBJ1-6	CASGGQGDNSPLHF	TGTGCCAGCGGGGGACAGGGTGATAATTCACCCCTCCACTTT
TRBD1	NA	TRBV4-2	16	TRBJ1-2	CASSPTGTGEVYGYTF	TGTGCCAGCAGCCCAACCGGGACAGGGGAAGTATATGGCTACACCTTC
NA	NA	TRBV5-1	13	TRBJ2-3	CASSLGLGDTQYF	TGCGCCAGCAGCTTGGGGCTGGGGGATACGCAGTATTTT
NA	NA	TRBV19	15	TRBJ2-1	CASSIGHRIGNEQFF	TGTGCCAGTAGTATAGGTCACAGGATAGGCAATGAGCAGTTCTTC
TRBD2	once	TRBV6-5	16	TRBJ2-5	CASSYSPSGAQETQYF	TGTGCCAGCAGTTACTCGCCTAGCGGGGCACAAGAGACCCAGTACTTC
NA	NA	TRBV25-1	16	TRBJ1-5	CASSGGNTISNQPQHF	TGTGCCAGCAGTGGGGGTAACACAATTAGCAATCAGCCCCAGCATTTT
NA	NA	TRBV7-9	16	TRBJ2-5	CASSSRVRWNQETQYF	TGTGCCAGCAGCTCCAGGGTACGTTGGAACCAAGAGACCCAGTACTTC
TRBD1	NA	TRBV27	15	TRBJ2-5	CASSSPGQTQETQYF	TGTGCCAGCAGTTCCCCGGGACAGACACAAGAGACCCAGTACTTC
NA	NA	TRBV29-1	11	TRBJ1-1	CSATVNTEAFF	TGCAGCGCGACGGTGAACACTGAAGCTTTCTTT
NA	NA	TRBV28	16	TRBJ1-6	CASSFRGSSYNSPLHF	TGTGCCAGCAGTTTTAGAGGGAGCTCCTATAATTCACCCCTCCACTTT
TRBD1	NA	TRBV7-7	14	TRBJ2-5	CASSLSSRGETQYF	TGTGCTAGCAGCTTGAGTAGCAGGGGGGAGACCCAGTACTTC
NA	NA	TRBV4-2	16	TRBJ2-2	CASSHIITSLPGELFF	TGTGCCAGCAGCCATATCATTACTAGCTTGCCCGGGGAGCTGTTTTTT
NA	NA	TRBV6-5	13	TRBJ2-5	CASSANGVGAQYF	TGTGCCAGCAGCGCAAACGGGGTAGGGGCCCAGTACTTC
NA	NA	TRBV30	11	TRBJ2-7	CAWSHVYEQYF	TGTGCCTGGAGTCACGTCTACGAGCAGTACTTC
TRBD1	NA	TRBV19	14	TRBJ2-3	CASSRGQGEDTQYF	TGTGCCAGTAGTAGGGGACAGGGTGAAGATACGCAGTATTTT
TRBD1	once	TRBV27	16	TRBJ1-5	CASSEIGTGFDQPQHF	TGTGCCAGCAGTGAAATCGGGACAGGGTTCGATCAGCCCCAGCATTTT
NA	NA	TRBV19	14	TRBJ2-3	CASSIWEGADTQYF	TGTGCCAGTAGTATCTGGGAAGGCGCAGATACGCAGTATTTT
TRBD2	NA	TRBV7-2	15	TRBJ2-5	CASSLVASGQETQYF	TGTGCCAGCAGCTTGGTGGCTAGCGGCCAAGAGACCCAGTACTTC
NA	NA	TRBV6-1	13	TRBJ2-2	CASSEGDTGELFF	TGTGCCAGCAGTGAGGGGGACACCGGGGAGCTGTTTTTT
NA	NA	TRBV27	16	TRBJ1-2	CASSLVRERSNYGYTF	TGTGCCAGCAGTTTAGTCAGAGAAAGATCTAACTATGGCTACACCTTC
NA	NA	TRBV7-2	17	TRBJ1-5	CASSLAGGGGSNQPQHF	TGTGCCAGCAGCTTAGCTGGAGGGGGGGGTAGCAATCAGCCCCAGCATTTT
TRBD1	NA	TRBV4-1	16	TRBJ2-2	CASSQRTGGGTGELFF	TGCGCCAGCAGCCAACGGACAGGGGGCGGCACCGGGGAGCTGTTTTTT
NA	NA	TRBV28	15	TRBJ2-7	CASSNRLGNAYEQYF	TGTGCCAGCAGTAACCGGCTGGGGAACGCCTACGAGCAGTACTTC
TRBD2	NA	TRBV7-2	19	TRBJ2-2	CASSFRRPGTSPNTGELFF	TGTGCCAGCAGCTTTAGGAGACCGGGGACTAGCCCGAACACCGGGGAGCTGTTTTTT
NA	NA	TRBV7-2	15	TRBJ1-1	CASSLSGQPNTEAFF	TGTGCCAGCAGCTTGTCGGGACAACCTAACACTGAAGCTTTCTTT
TRBD1	NA	TRBV5-1	14	TRBJ1-6	CASSTTGVRSPLHF	TGCGCCAGCAGCACCACAGGGGTAAGGTCACCCCTCCACTTT
NA	NA	TRBV29-1	15	TRBJ1-4	CSVRTWGATNEKLFF	TGCAGCGTTAGGACCTGGGGAGCAACTAATGAAAAACTGTTTTTT
NA	NA	TRBV6-5	13	TRBJ1-1	CASRTARGTEAFF	TGTGCCAGCAGAACTGCCCGGGGCACTGAAGCTTTCTTT